This is a list of T cell receptor beta chains from one sample in a study of T cell responses to AZD1222 COVID-19 vaccine. The data were produced by immunoSEQ multiplex PCR, yet TCRdb's version contains in-frame clones alone and is incomplete. The sample consists of about 77,000 clones, 80% to 95% of them appearing once. Sample: peripheral blood, taken 28 days after the second AZD1222 dose. Receptor source: an adult who received the AZD1222 COVID-19 vaccine. Each CDR3 is given with its conserved first and last residue. Fields, in order: V gene, J gene, clone size, D gene, CDR3 protein, CDR3 DNA. A D gene is named only where the DNA matches it firmly. Only part of the rows carry a size: once, few, many, or a class if the clone is expanded.

V gene: TRBV19; J gene: TRBJ1-5; clone size: NA; D gene: TRBD1; CDR3 protein: CASSIGTGRQPQHF; CDR3 DNA: TGTGCCAGTAGTATAGGGACAGGGCGCCAGCCCCAGCATTTT
V gene: TRBV9; J gene: TRBJ1-4; clone size: NA; D gene: TRBD1; CDR3 protein: CASSAGDRATNEKLFF; CDR3 DNA: TGTGCCAGCAGCGCCGGGGACAGAGCAACTAATGAAAAACTGTTTTTT
V gene: TRBV6-5; J gene: TRBJ2-3; clone size: NA; D gene: TRBD2; CDR3 protein: CASSYSGTRIPDTQYF; CDR3 DNA: TGTGCCAGCAGTTACTCCGGGACTAGAATTCCAGATACGCAGTATTTT
V gene: TRBV5-1; J gene: TRBJ2-1; clone size: NA; D gene: TRBD2; CDR3 protein: CASSFLGLAGSSYNEQFF; CDR3 DNA: TGCGCCAGCAGCTTCCTGGGACTAGCGGGCAGCTCCTACAATGAGCAGTTCTTC
V gene: TRBV5-4; J gene: TRBJ2-1; clone size: NA; D gene: NA; CDR3 protein: CASSTYLGSSYNEQFF; CDR3 DNA: TGTGCCAGCAGCACCTATCTAGGGAGCTCCTACAATGAGCAGTTCTTC
V gene: TRBV3-1/TRBV3-2; J gene: TRBJ2-1; clone size: NA; D gene: NA; CDR3 protein: CASSWKQVTEQFF; CDR3 DNA: TGTGCCAGCAGCTGGAAGCAGGTTACTGAGCAGTTCTTC
V gene: TRBV28; J gene: TRBJ2-7; clone size: NA; D gene: TRBD1; CDR3 protein: CASSLVQGTYEQYF; CDR3 DNA: TGTGCCAGCAGTTTAGTACAGGGGACCTACGAGCAGTACTTC
V gene: TRBV30; J gene: TRBJ1-3; clone size: NA; D gene: NA; CDR3 protein: CAWSLGGLSSGNTIYF; CDR3 DNA: TGTGCCTGGAGTTTGGGGGGCCTAAGCTCTGGAAACACCATATATTTT
V gene: TRBV5-1; J gene: TRBJ2-3; clone size: NA; D gene: NA; CDR3 protein: CASGTGPSTDTQYF; CDR3 DNA: TGCGCCAGCGGCACCGGACCCAGCACAGATACGCAGTATTTT
V gene: TRBV30; J gene: TRBJ1-1; clone size: NA; D gene: NA; CDR3 protein: CASSGNQETEAFF; CDR3 DNA: TGTGCCTCGAGTGGGAATCAGGAAACTGAAGCTTTCTTT
V gene: TRBV1; J gene: TRBJ1-2; clone size: NA; D gene: NA; CDR3 protein: CTSSQEGLGGYTF; CDR3 DNA: TGCACCAGCAGCCAAGAGGGACTGGGTGGCTACACCTTC
V gene: TRBV18; J gene: TRBJ1-2; clone size: few; D gene: TRBD1; CDR3 protein: CASSRTGEGYGYTF; CDR3 DNA: TGTGCCAGCTCACGGACAGGGGAAGGGTATGGCTACACCTTC
V gene: TRBV27; J gene: TRBJ1-1; clone size: NA; D gene: NA; CDR3 protein: CASGSAQGLNTEAFF; CDR3 DNA: TGTGCCAGCGGATCGGCCCAGGGACTGAACACTGAAGCTTTCTTT
V gene: TRBV2; J gene: TRBJ2-7; clone size: NA; D gene: TRBD2; CDR3 protein: CASRASGNSYEQYF; CDR3 DNA: TGTGCCAGCAGAGCAAGCGGGAACTCCTACGAGCAGTACTTC
V gene: TRBV5-1; J gene: TRBJ1-2; clone size: NA; D gene: TRBD1; CDR3 protein: CASSTTTGLRIYTF; CDR3 DNA: TGCGCCAGCAGCACGACGACAGGGTTAAGGATCTACACCTTC
V gene: TRBV4-1; J gene: TRBJ1-4; clone size: NA; D gene: TRBD1; CDR3 protein: CASRGTGGNKLFF; CDR3 DNA: TGCGCCAGCAGAGGGACAGGGGGAAACAAACTGTTTTTT
V gene: TRBV7-9; J gene: TRBJ2-7; clone size: NA; D gene: NA; CDR3 protein: CASSQNSGGNPYEQYF; CDR3 DNA: TGTGCCAGCAGCCAGAATTCTGGGGGGAACCCCTACGAGCAGTACTTC
V gene: TRBV18; J gene: TRBJ2-2; clone size: NA; D gene: TRBD1; CDR3 protein: CASSPRTGVRELFF; CDR3 DNA: TGTGCCAGCTCACCGAGGACAGGGGTACGGGAGCTGTTTTTT
V gene: TRBV14; J gene: TRBJ1-2; clone size: NA; D gene: NA; CDR3 protein: CASSQTVANYGYTF; CDR3 DNA: TGTGCCAGCAGCCAAACGGTAGCTAACTATGGCTACACCTTC
V gene: TRBV6-4; J gene: TRBJ2-3; clone size: once; D gene: TRBD2; CDR3 protein: CASSLSAGRGDTQYF; CDR3 DNA: TGTGCCAGCAGTCTCTCAGCGGGGAGGGGAGATACGCAGTATTTT
V gene: TRBV5-1; J gene: TRBJ1-1; clone size: NA; D gene: TRBD1; CDR3 protein: CASSGETGWGTEAFF; CDR3 DNA: TGCGCCAGCAGCGGGGAGACAGGGTGGGGCACTGAAGCTTTCTTT
V gene: TRBV7-8; J gene: TRBJ2-3; clone size: NA; D gene: TRBD2; CDR3 protein: CASSLTDRGGLSTDTQYF; CDR3 DNA: TGTGCCAGCAGCTTAACAGATCGGGGGGGTCTCAGCACAGATACGCAGTATTTT
V gene: TRBV5-4; J gene: TRBJ2-4; clone size: NA; D gene: NA; CDR3 protein: CASTDLAKNIQYF; CDR3 DNA: TGTGCCAGCACCGATCTAGCCAAAAACATTCAGTACTTC
V gene: TRBV29-1; J gene: TRBJ1-5; clone size: NA; D gene: NA; CDR3 protein: CSGGDLNQPQHF; CDR3 DNA: TGCAGCGGGGGGGATTTGAATCAGCCCCAGCATTTT
V gene: TRBV10-1; J gene: TRBJ1-2; clone size: NA; D gene: NA; CDR3 protein: CASSVDGVRYGYTF; CDR3 DNA: TGCGCCAGCAGTGTTGACGGGGTCCGCTATGGCTACACCTTC
V gene: TRBV28; J gene: TRBJ2-3; clone size: NA; D gene: TRBD2; CDR3 protein: CASSFKREGTDTQYF; CDR3 DNA: TGTGCCAGCAGTTTCAAGCGGGAGGGCACAGATACGCAGTATTTT
V gene: TRBV24-1; J gene: TRBJ1-4; clone size: NA; D gene: NA; CDR3 protein: CATSDYRESEKLFF; CDR3 DNA: TGTGCCACCAGTGATTACAGGGAGTCCGAAAAACTGTTTTTT
V gene: TRBV29-1; J gene: TRBJ2-7; clone size: NA; D gene: NA; CDR3 protein: CSVEDVAGSSYEQYF; CDR3 DNA: TGCAGCGTTGAAGATGTGGCGGGGAGCTCCTACGAGCAGTACTTC
V gene: TRBV19; J gene: TRBJ1-3; clone size: once; D gene: TRBD1; CDR3 protein: CASTGQHIATSGNTIYF; CDR3 DNA: TGTGCCAGTACGGGACAGCACATTGCAACCTCTGGAAACACCATATATTTT
V gene: TRBV18; J gene: TRBJ2-2; clone size: NA; D gene: NA; CDR3 protein: CASSRVANTGELFF; CDR3 DNA: TGTGCCAGCTCCAGGGTCGCGAACACCGGGGAGCTGTTTTTT
V gene: TRBV7-9; J gene: TRBJ1-4; clone size: NA; D gene: TRBD1; CDR3 protein: CASSLGQGDEKLFF; CDR3 DNA: TGTGCCAGCAGCCTGGGACAGGGTGATGAAAAACTGTTTTTT
V gene: TRBV12-3/TRBV12-4; J gene: TRBJ1-5; clone size: NA; D gene: NA; CDR3 protein: CASSRNRGQPQHF; CDR3 DNA: TGTGCCAGCAGCCGTAATCGGGGTCAGCCCCAGCATTTT
V gene: TRBV4-2; J gene: TRBJ2-3; clone size: NA; D gene: TRBD2; CDR3 protein: CASSPARERTDTQYF; CDR3 DNA: TGTGCCAGCAGCCCCGCGCGGGAGCGGACAGATACGCAGTATTTT
V gene: TRBV28; J gene: TRBJ1-5; clone size: NA; D gene: NA; CDR3 protein: CASNPGRVQPQHF; CDR3 DNA: TGTGCCAGCAACCCCGGGCGGGTTCAGCCCCAGCATTTT
V gene: TRBV7-9; J gene: TRBJ2-7; clone size: once; D gene: NA; CDR3 protein: CASSSGLYTYEQYF; CDR3 DNA: TGTGCCAGCAGCTCGGGACTCTACACCTACGAGCAGTACTTC
V gene: TRBV5-1; J gene: TRBJ1-3; clone size: NA; D gene: TRBD1; CDR3 protein: CASSSEGQGFDTIYF; CDR3 DNA: TGCGCCAGCAGCTCAGAGGGACAGGGGTTCGACACCATATATTTT
V gene: TRBV25-1; J gene: TRBJ2-7; clone size: NA; D gene: NA; CDR3 protein: CASSRGGSLSSYEQYF; CDR3 DNA: TGTGCCAGCAGTAGGGGCGGATCCCTCAGCTCCTACGAGCAGTACTTC
V gene: TRBV4-1; J gene: TRBJ2-1; clone size: NA; D gene: NA; CDR3 protein: CASSQDRQEVF; CDR3 DNA: TGCGCCAGCAGCCAAGATCGGCAAGAGGTCTTC
V gene: TRBV6-6; J gene: TRBJ1-4; clone size: NA; D gene: NA; CDR3 protein: CASTRGEKLFF; CDR3 DNA: TGTGCCAGCACCAGAGGTGAAAAACTGTTTTTT
V gene: TRBV5-4; J gene: TRBJ2-7; clone size: once; D gene: TRBD2; CDR3 protein: CASSLGLAGDLYEQYF; CDR3 DNA: TGTGCCAGCAGCTTGGGACTAGCGGGGGACCTCTACGAGCAGTACTTC
V gene: TRBV5-1; J gene: TRBJ1-1; clone size: NA; D gene: TRBD1; CDR3 protein: CASSLGHGTGGGEAFF; CDR3 DNA: TGCGCCAGCAGCTTGGGGCACGGGACAGGGGGAGGTGAAGCTTTCTTT
V gene: TRBV7-9; J gene: TRBJ2-7; clone size: once; D gene: NA; CDR3 protein: CASSLEAAQQYF; CDR3 DNA: TGTGCCAGCAGCTTAGAGGCCGCGCAGCAGTACTTC
V gene: TRBV29-1; J gene: TRBJ1-5; clone size: NA; D gene: NA; CDR3 protein: CSVVQGEGGNQPQHF; CDR3 DNA: TGCAGCGTTGTACAGGGTGAGGGTGGGAATCAGCCCCAGCATTTT
V gene: TRBV6-4; J gene: TRBJ2-7; clone size: NA; D gene: TRBD2; CDR3 protein: CASSDSVAGVYEQYF; CDR3 DNA: TGTGCCAGCAGTGACTCTGTAGCGGGAGTCTACGAGCAGTACTTC
V gene: TRBV5-1; J gene: TRBJ1-1; clone size: NA; D gene: NA; CDR3 protein: CASSPISGTNTEAFF; CDR3 DNA: TGCGCCAGCAGCCCTATCTCAGGGACTAACACTGAAGCTTTCTTT
V gene: TRBV6-5; J gene: TRBJ2-5; clone size: NA; D gene: NA; CDR3 protein: CASSYFPRGLETQYF; CDR3 DNA: TGTGCCAGCAGTTACTTCCCCAGGGGACTTGAGACCCAGTACTTC
V gene: TRBV28; J gene: TRBJ2-1; clone size: NA; D gene: NA; CDR3 protein: CASSPGLLYNEQFF; CDR3 DNA: TGTGCCAGCAGTCCGGGACTGCTCTACAATGAGCAGTTCTTC
V gene: TRBV19; J gene: TRBJ2-6; clone size: NA; D gene: NA; CDR3 protein: CASSITGSGANVLTF; CDR3 DNA: TGTGCCAGTAGTATAACGGGCTCTGGGGCCAACGTCCTGACTTTC
V gene: TRBV30; J gene: TRBJ2-7; clone size: NA; D gene: NA; CDR3 protein: CAWSGNNAYEQYF; CDR3 DNA: TGTGCCTGGAGTGGGAATAACGCCTACGAGCAGTACTTC
V gene: TRBV27; J gene: TRBJ2-5; clone size: NA; D gene: TRBD2; CDR3 protein: CASRSISGSETQYF; CDR3 DNA: TGTGCCAGCAGAAGTATTAGCGGGAGTGAGACCCAGTACTTC